The 14 T cell receptor beta chains below come from one sample, sequenced in a study of T cells in Graves' hyperthyroidism and ophthalmopathy (dated by TCRdb to about 2019). Library creation used multiplex PCR. The data were produced on an Illumina HiSeq 2000. TCR beta CDR3 regions were amplified from RNA transcripts. The first round of RT-PCR for the TCR CDR3 was performed with the HTBI primer set and the Qiagen OneStep RT-PCR kit. The public reads were run again by TCRdb, first through fastp at Q25 and then through MiXCR, and only productive beta chains were kept. Identical CDR3 protein sequences are pooled into one entry, listed with their most common genes and DNA. The sample table holds a few hundred thousand distinct CDR3 sequences, of which more than 15% were seen once. The biggest ten clones account for about 31% of the sample. Sequencing input: blood. Every receptor here comes from a woman aged 25 to 45 with Graves' ophthalmopathy.

A remark on this clonotype: This may be a read error, as it is one base from a much larger clone. The chain employs TRBV3-1 and TRBJ2-1; maybe TRBD1 (5 bases). The CDR3 has 14 amino acids. From germline, CDR1 is LGHDT and CDR2 YNNKEL (reference sequence). Trimming pared 8 bases from V and 5 bases from J, leaving 16 bases between. CDR3 residues: CASRTTRGNNEQFF. CDR3 in DNA: TGTGCCAGCCGGACCACAAGGGGTAACAATGAGCAGTTCTTC.

The chain couples TRBV12-3 or TRBV12-4 to TRBJ2-4, with D perhaps matching TRBD1 (5 bases). The CDR3 runs 16 residues. Deletions cut 3 bases from V and 0 bases from J, with 12 bases between. The CDR3 DNA reads TGTGCCAGCAGTTTCACAGGAGATCTAGCCAAAAACATTCAGTACTTC. The encoded protein is CASSFTGDLAKNIQYF.

The chain couples TRBV18 to TRBJ2-1, with TRBD2 matching over 15 bases. Germline CDR1 is KGHSH and CDR2 is LQKENI. This CDR3 comprises 17 residues. V lost 3 bases, J lost 4 bases, and 4 bases stayed unmatched. This CDR3 is CASSPRTSGRGYNEQFF. The CDR3 DNA reads TGTGCCAGCTCACCCCGGACTAGCGGGAGGGGTTACAATGAGCAGTTCTTC.

The sample holds many counts of this clonotype. The chain recombines TRBV5-1 with TRBJ1-2; D might be TRBD1 (5 bases). V was clipped by 5 bases and J by 2 bases, with 10 bases between them. The V gene's germline CDR1 is SGHRS and CDR2 YFSETQ. The CDR3 loop spans 13 amino acids. The CDR3 nucleotides read TGCGCCAGCAGGGAGGGACGGAACTATGGCTACACCTTC. Translating gives CASREGRNYGYTF. Drawing the rest from reference TRBV5-1 and TRBJ1-2, the complete variable domain is KAGVTQTPRYLIKTRGQQVTLSCSPISGHRSVSWYQQTPGQGLQFLFEYFSETQRNKGNFPGRFSGRQFSNSRSEMNVSTLELGDSALYLCASREGRNYGYTFGSGTRLTVV.

V gene TRBV15 combines with J gene TRBJ2-4, with D tentatively TRBD1 (7 bases). Trimming took off 8 bases at V and 6 bases at J, with 14 bases between the two ends. The length of the CDR3 is 13 residues. Germline lookup yields CDR1 LNHNV and CDR2 YYDKDF (reference sequence). CDR3: CATAWRGLNIQYF. The CDR3 DNA sequence: TGTGCCACCGCTTGGAGGGGGCTAAACATTCAGTACTTC.

As to this clonotype: A much larger clone lies a single base off, so this may be a read error. This chain joins TRBV7-2 and TRBJ2-7; TRBD2 aligns across 7 bases. This CDR3 comprises 15 residues. The ends lost 1 base at V and 9 bases at J; junction bases unmatched: 12. The germline CDR1 and CDR2 sequences are SGHTA and FQGNSA. The CDR3 bases are TGTGCCAGCAGCTTAGATTGGCGAGTGGGAGGGTCGCAGTACTTC. The encoded protein is CASSLDWRVGGSQYF.

This clonotype was detected many times. V and J are TRBV4-3 and TRBJ1-3; no definite D call. V lost 4 bases to trimming and J lost 0 bases, with 13 bases between them. Germline V CDR1 and CDR2: LGHNA, YSLEER. This CDR3 spans 16 amino acids. CDR3 nucleotides: TGCGCCAGCAGCCCAGCTGTAGGTGCCTCTGGAAACACCATATATTTT. Residues: CASSPAVGASGNTIYF.

This clonotype was counted ten times or more. The chain recombines TRBV12-3 or TRBV12-4 with TRBJ1-1; 9 nucleotides line up with TRBD1. V lost 6 bases, J lost 0 bases, and 8 bases stayed unmatched. This CDR3 is 16 amino acids long. CDR3 coding DNA: TGTGCCAGCAGGTACGACAGGGGGTTGCTGAACACTGAAGCTTTCTTT. Protein product: CASRYDRGLLNTEAFF.

This clonotype was seen repeatedly, ten times or more. This sequence joins TRBV2 and TRBJ2-7; no definite D call. The CDR3 is made up of 10 amino acids. Germline assignment: CDR1 SNHLY and CDR2 FYNNEI. V was shortened by 3 bases and J by 5 bases, with 2 bases between the two germline ends. The CDR3 sequence: CASSEHEQYF. The CDR3, as DNA: TGTGCCAGCAGTGAGCACGAGCAGTACTTC.

The table lists this clonotype with a few counts. J is TRBJ2-1 and V is TRBV15; D is perhaps TRBD2 (5 bases). Germline lookup yields CDR1 LNHNV and CDR2 YYDKDF (reference sequence). Trimming left V 4 bases short and J 5 bases short, with 9 bases between. This CDR3 has 13 amino acids. The CDR3 nucleotides are TGTGCCACCAGCACAAGCGGAAACAATGAGCAGTTCTTC. It translates to CATSTSGNNEQFF.

This clonotype came up a few times. The J gene is TRBJ2-3, the V gene TRBV11-2; perhaps TRBD1 as D (6 bases). The DNA end is more similar to TRBJ1-5, so the J call may be wrong. CDR1 is SGHAT and CDR2 is FQNNGV in the germline V gene. This CDR3 spans 14 amino acids. The CDR3 sequence: CASSGGQITDTQHF. CDR3 nucleotide sequence: TGTGCCAGCAGCGGAGGACAGATAACAGATACGCAGCATTTT.

The rearrangement links TRBV27 to TRBJ2-1; 8 bases are a match to TRBD1. Germline lookup yields CDR1 MNHEY and CDR2 SMNVEV (reference sequence). Trimming at V came to 6 bases and at J to 15 bases, leaving 10 bases not matched to a gene. The CDR3 is 12 amino acids. The CDR3 sequence is CASRTSGTGAFF. CDR3 nucleotide sequence: TGTGCCAGCAGAACCTCCGGGACAGGTGCGTTCTTC.

The V call is TRBV6-1, the J call TRBJ2-7; D not resolved. The CDR3 runs 15 residues. The germline CDR1 and CDR2 sequences are MNHNS and SASEGT. The V and J ends lost 6 bases and 2 bases respectively, with 17 bases between them. As DNA, the CDR3 is TGTGCCAGCAGCCCCGAGTGGGAAGGCACCTACGAGCAGTACTTC. It codes for CASSPEWEGTYEQYF.

This clonotype was picked up many times. J is TRBJ2-3 and V is TRBV24-1; TRBD2 matches at 9 bases. V was clipped by 5 bases and J by 2 bases; unmatched bases: 7. The CDR3 totals 16 residues. Per germline, CDR1 KGHDR and CDR2 SFDVKD. The CDR3 sequence: CATSGTTSGYTDTQYF. The CDR3 DNA follows: TGTGCCACCAGTGGTACGACTAGCGGCTACACAGATACGCAGTATTTT.